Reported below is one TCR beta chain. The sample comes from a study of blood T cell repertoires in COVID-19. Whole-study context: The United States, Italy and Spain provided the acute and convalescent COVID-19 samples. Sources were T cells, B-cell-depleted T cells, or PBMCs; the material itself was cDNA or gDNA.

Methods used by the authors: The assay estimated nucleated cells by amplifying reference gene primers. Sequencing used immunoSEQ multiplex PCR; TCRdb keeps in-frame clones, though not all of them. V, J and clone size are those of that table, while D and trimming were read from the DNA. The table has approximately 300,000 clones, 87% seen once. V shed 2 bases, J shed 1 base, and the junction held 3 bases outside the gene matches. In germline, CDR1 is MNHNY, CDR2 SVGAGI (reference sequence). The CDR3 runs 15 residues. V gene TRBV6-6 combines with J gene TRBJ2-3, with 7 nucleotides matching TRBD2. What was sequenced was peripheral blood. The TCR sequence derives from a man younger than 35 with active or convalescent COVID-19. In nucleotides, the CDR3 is TGTGCCAGCAGTTACAGTCTAGCGGGCACAGATACGCAGTATTTT. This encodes CASSYSLAGTDTQYF.